These 24 T cell receptor beta chains were sequenced from one sample in a study of shared T cell receptors in the human thymus. Generated by immunoSEQ multiplex PCR, the TCRdb table keeps only in-frame clones and is missing some. The table records 700,000 to 750,000 clones, 70% to 90% of them present only once. The sample was also reused in another study, on human thymus T cells.

Sequenced: thymocytes. The receptors stem from a girl under three years old with a congenital heart defect.

The rearrangement uses TRBV19 and TRBJ2-6; tentative D call: TRBD2 (5 bases). Germline lookup yields CDR1 LNHDA and CDR2 SQIVND (reference sequence). The CDR3 loop spans 16 amino acids. V lost 7 bases to trimming and J lost 0 bases, with 13 bases between them. CDR3 coding DNA: TGTGCCAGTACCCCCACGGGATCCTCTGGGGCCAACGTCCTGACTTTC. It yields the protein CASTPTGSSGANVLTF.

The chain uses TRBV29-1 and TRBJ2-1; D is unresolved. Germline V CDR1 and CDR2: SQVTM, ANQGSEA. V lost 2 bases to trimming and J lost 7 bases, with 9 bases between them. The CDR3 runs 12 residues. The CDR3 is CSVEYRLNEQFF. The CDR3 region has the DNA TGCAGCGTTGAATACCGGTTGAATGAGCAGTTCTTC.

This chain connects TRBV7-9 to TRBJ2-5, with a possible D match to TRBD1 (7 bases). Trimming stripped 7 bases from V and 5 bases from J, with 14 bases between. CDR1 and CDR2 (germline): SEHNR, FQNEAQ (reference sequence). This CDR3 spans 13 amino acids. The CDR3, as DNA: TGTGCCAGCATATGGGACAGCGGGGAGACCCAGTACTTC. Translating it yields CASIWDSGETQYF.

This rearrangement joins TRBV2 to TRBJ2-7, with D possibly TRBD1 on 5 matching bases. CDR1 is SNHLY, CDR2 FYNNEI, per germline. CDR3 length equals 13 residues. The germline V and J ends were trimmed by 6 bases and 2 bases, with 11 bases remaining between them. CDR3 DNA sequence: TGTGCCAGCAGGATTGACAGAACCTACGAGCAGTACTTC. Protein sequence: CASRIDRTYEQYF.

V is TRBV27 and J is TRBJ1-3, with 7 positions matching TRBD1. From germline, CDR1 is MNHEY and CDR2 SMNVEV (reference sequence). Trimming cost V 2 bases and J 0 bases; bases outside gene matches: 7. The CDR3 has 17 amino acids. The CDR3 DNA reads TGTGCCAGCAGTTTAAGTGGACAGGTCAGCTCTGGAAACACCATATATTTT. Encoded protein: CASSLSGQVSSGNTIYF.

The CDR3 protein is CASSSGGYQETQYF. CDR3 DNA: TGTGCCAGCAGTAGCGGGGGGTACCAAGAGACCCAGTACTTC. This rearrangement joins TRBV2 to TRBJ2-5; 9 nucleotides align to TRBD2. Trimming cost V 5 bases and J 0 bases; bases outside gene matches: 1. There are 14 residues in the CDR3. Germline V gene sequence: CDR1 SNHLY, CDR2 FYNNEI. Together with reference TRBV2 and TRBJ2-5, the CDR3 gives the full variable domain: EPEVTQTPSHQVTQMGQEVILRCVPISNHLYFYWYRQILGQKVEFLVSFYNNEISEKSEIFDDQFSVERPDGSNFTLKIRSTKLEDSAMYFCASSSGGYQETQYFGPGTRLLVL.

The chain uses TRBV7-2 and TRBJ1-5; D ambiguous. Trimming left V 1 base short and J 0 bases short, with 7 bases between. Germline-derived CDR1 and CDR2 are SGHTA and FQGNSA. The CDR3 runs 15 residues. The CDR3 reads CASSLDSHSNQPQHF. The CDR3 nucleotides read TGTGCCAGCAGCTTAGACAGCCATAGCAATCAGCCCCAGCATTTT.

CDR3 coding DNA: TGTGCCAGCGCGGTACTGGTTACGCAGTATTTT. Translation: CASAVLVTQYF. This chain links TRBV21-1 with TRBJ2-3; TRBD2 is taken as the D call from the table, unchecked against the DNA. TRBV21-1 counts as a pseudogene. The CDR3 spans 11 residues.

The chain carries TRBV27 and TRBJ1-2; no clear D. The germline gives CDR1 MNHEY, CDR2 SMNVEV (reference sequence). The CDR3 length is 13 residues. The V gene lost 6 bases and the J gene lost 6 bases, with 14 bases spanning the gap. The DNA of the CDR3 is TGTGCCAGCAGCAGAACAGAGGGCAATGGCTACACCTTC. This codes for CASSRTEGNGYTF.

This clone was seen more than once but under ten times. The chain joins TRBV6-1 to TRBJ1-2, with D unresolved. V was shortened by 2 bases and J by 0 bases, with 10 bases between the two germline ends. The CDR3 contains 15 residues. Germline loops: CDR1 MNHNS, CDR2 SASEGT. CDR3 amino acids: CASSEIRPTNYGYTF. The CDR3 DNA is TGTGCCAGCAGTGAAATCCGCCCTACTAACTATGGCTACACCTTC.

CDR3: CASSPLTGGSMGYGYTF. The DNA for the CDR3 is TGTGCCAGCTCACCCTTGACAGGGGGTTCGATGGGCTATGGCTACACCTTC. The rearrangement joins TRBV18 to TRBJ1-2; 9 nucleotides align to TRBD1. With 3 bases clipped from V and 4 bases from J, the junction kept 12 bases outside the gene matches. The CDR3 is 17 amino acids. The germline CDR1 and CDR2 sequences are KGHSH and LQKENI.

V and J are TRBV11-2 and TRBJ1-2; D remains ambiguous. V lost 5 bases and J lost 7, with 14 bases in between. Looked up from germline, CDR1 is SGHAT and CDR2 is FQNNGV. There are 13 residues in the CDR3. The DNA for the CDR3 is TGTGCCAGCAGCCCCGGAAAGCGGGTTGGCTACACCTTC. It is translated as CASSPGKRVGYTF.

The gene calls are TRBV19 and TRBJ2-1; 10 bases are shared with TRBD2. Germline V CDR1 and CDR2: LNHDA, SQIVND (reference sequence). There are 13 residues in the CDR3. V was clipped by 9 bases and J by 5 bases; unmatched bases: 4. CDR3 sequence: CARGLADNNEQFF. CDR3 coding DNA: TGTGCCAGAGGACTAGCGGATAACAATGAGCAGTTCTTC.

The V gene is TRBV15, the J gene TRBJ2-1; no firm D call. The CDR3 extends over 13 amino acids. Germline CDR1 and CDR2: LNHNV and YYDKDF (reference sequence). The V end lost 6 bases, the J end lost 4 bases, and 10 bases lay between the germline ends. The CDR3 reads CATSLRKYNEQFF. CDR3 DNA: TGTGCCACCAGTCTGAGGAAGTACAATGAGCAGTTCTTC. The variable domain in full, completed from reference TRBV15 and TRBJ2-1, reads DAMVIQNPRYQVTQFGKPVTLSCSQTLNHNVMYWYQQKSSQAPKLLFHYYDKDFNNEADTPDNFQSRRPNTSFCFLDIRSPGLGDTAMYLCATSLRKYNEQFFGPGTRLTVL.

This chain links TRBV25-1 with TRBJ1-2; TRBD1 aligns across 7 bases. Germline V gene lookup returns CDR1 MGHDK and CDR2 SYGVNS. V lost 3 bases, J lost 7 bases, and 5 bases stayed unmatched. The CDR3 is made up of 13 amino acids. The CDR3 protein is CASSDNRGAGYTF. In DNA, the CDR3 is TGTGCCAGCAGTGACAACAGGGGAGCTGGCTACACCTTC.

V usage is TRBV4-1 and J usage is TRBJ1-5; D gene ambiguous. V lost 0 bases, J lost 4 bases, and 4 bases lay in between. Per germline, CDR1 MGHRA and CDR2 YSYEKL. This CDR3 comprises 13 residues. The CDR3 DNA follows: TGCGCCAGCAGCCAAGATATTAATCAGCCCCAGCATTTT. Its protein is CASSQDINQPQHF.

A note on this clone: A junction end diverges from the germline sequence, so it may reflect a read error. V and J are TRBV5-1 and TRBJ1-2; D gene ambiguous. Per germline, CDR1 SGHRS and CDR2 YFSETQ. This CDR3 region has 13 residues. Written as DNA, the CDR3 is TGCGCCAGCAGCTTGGCTTTGGCGTTTGAACAGTTTTTC. Translating it yields CASSLALAFEQFF. Using reference TRBV5-1 and TRBJ1-2 for the parts outside the CDR3, the full variable domain is KAGVTQTPRYLIKTRGQQVTLSCSPISGHRSVSWYQQTPGQGLQFLFEYFSETQRNKGNFPGRFSGRQFSNSRSEMNVSTLELGDSALYLCASSLALAFEQFFGSGTRLTVV.

The V and J genes are TRBV9 and TRBJ2-6, with 9 bases lining up with TRBD1. The germline CDR1 and CDR2 sequences are SGDLS and YYNGEE. V lost 2 bases, J lost 0 bases, and 6 bases stayed unmatched. The CDR3 covers 18 residues. In DNA, the CDR3 is TGTGCCAGCAGCGTGAGAGGACAGGGGATCTCTGGGGCCAACGTCCTGACTTTC. Translating it yields CASSVRGQGISGANVLTF.

This clone has a single count. This chain joins TRBV4-3 and TRBJ2-3, with D tentatively TRBD2 (5 bases). V lost 0 bases, J lost 2 bases, and 9 bases lay in between. CDR1 is LGHNA, CDR2 YSLEER, per germline. The CDR3 totals 15 residues. CDR3: CASSQDSRATDTQYF. In nucleotides, the CDR3 is TGCGCCAGCAGCCAAGATTCGAGGGCCACAGATACGCAGTATTTT.

This clone was detected once. The rearrangement joins TRBV5-4 to TRBJ2-7; 8 bases agree with TRBD1. The ends lost 4 bases at V and 4 bases at J; junction bases unmatched: 10. In germline, CDR1 is SGHNT, CDR2 YYREEE (reference sequence). The CDR3 spans 15 residues. This CDR3 reads CASSKGQARGYEQYF. The CDR3 DNA is TGTGCCAGCAGCAAGGGACAGGCTCGAGGATACGAGCAGTACTTC.

This chain links TRBV6-6 with TRBJ2-7; 7 nucleotides align to TRBD1. After removal of 5 bases from V and 5 bases from J, the junction contained 9 bases not matched to a gene. The CDR3 is 14 residues long. Germline V gene lookup returns CDR1 MNHNY and CDR2 SVGAGI (reference sequence). CDR3 DNA sequence: TGTGCCAGCAGTACCAGGGGGTCTCGCAACGAGCAGTACTTC. As protein: CASSTRGSRNEQYF.

The J gene is TRBJ2-1, the V gene TRBV6-1; a weak D match, TRBD2 (5 bases). Germline V gene sequence: CDR1 MNHNS, CDR2 SASEGT. The V and J ends lost 8 bases and 10 bases respectively, with 18 bases between them. The CDR3 has 13 residues. Here the CDR3 reads CASPGGPSREQFF. The CDR3 coding sequence is TGTGCCAGCCCGGGCGGGCCAAGCAGGGAGCAGTTCTTC.

The chain is built from TRBV5-5 and TRBJ1-5, with a tentative D call TRBD1 (6 bases). Germline-derived CDR1 and CDR2 are SGHKS and YYEKEE (reference sequence). V gave up 4 bases and J gave up 6 bases, with 11 bases separating them. CDR3 length equals 13 residues. CDR3: CASSRGGSQPQHF. The CDR3 DNA sequence: TGTGCCAGCAGCCGAGGGGGTAGTCAGCCCCAGCATTTT.

J is TRBJ2-7 and V is TRBV5-4, with TRBD1 identical over 11 bases. CDR1 is SGHNT and CDR2 is YYREEE in the germline V gene (reference sequence). The CDR3 loop spans 16 amino acids. J was trimmed by 5 bases and V by 3 bases; bases with no gene match: 10. The CDR3 region is CASSSDRGPPDDEQYF. The CDR3 region has the DNA TGTGCCAGCAGCTCGGACAGGGGGCCTCCTGACGACGAGCAGTACTTC. Based on the CDR3 plus reference TRBV5-4 and TRBJ2-7, the full variable domain is ETGVTQSPTHLIKTRGQQVTLRCSSQSGHNTVSWYQQALGQGPQFIFQYYREEENGRGNFPPRFSGLQFPNYSSELNVNALELDDSALYLCASSSDRGPPDDEQYFGPGTRLTVT.